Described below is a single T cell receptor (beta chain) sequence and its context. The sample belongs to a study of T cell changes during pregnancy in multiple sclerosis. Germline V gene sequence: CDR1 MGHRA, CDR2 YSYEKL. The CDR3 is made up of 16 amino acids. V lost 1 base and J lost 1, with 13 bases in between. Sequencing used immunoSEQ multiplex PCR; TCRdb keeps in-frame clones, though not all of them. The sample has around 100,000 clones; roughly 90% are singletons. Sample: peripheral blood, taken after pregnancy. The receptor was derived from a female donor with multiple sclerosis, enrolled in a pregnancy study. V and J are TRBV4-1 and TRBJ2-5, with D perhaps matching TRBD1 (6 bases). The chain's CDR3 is CASSQASTGIQETQYF. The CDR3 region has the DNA TGCGCCAGCAGCCAAGCCAGCACAGGGATCCAAGAGACCCAGTACTTC.